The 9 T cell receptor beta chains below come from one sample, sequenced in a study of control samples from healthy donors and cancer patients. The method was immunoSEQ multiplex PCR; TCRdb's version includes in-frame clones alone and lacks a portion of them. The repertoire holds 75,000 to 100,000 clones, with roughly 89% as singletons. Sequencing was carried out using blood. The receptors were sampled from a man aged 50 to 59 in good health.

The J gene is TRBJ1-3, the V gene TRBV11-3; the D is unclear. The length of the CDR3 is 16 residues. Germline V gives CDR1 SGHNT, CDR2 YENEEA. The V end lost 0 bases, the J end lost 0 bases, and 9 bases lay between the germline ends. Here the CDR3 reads CASSLDVMLSGNTIYF. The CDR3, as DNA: TGTGCCAGCAGCTTAGATGTGATGCTCTCTGGAAACACCATATATTTT.

CDR3 loop: CASSLSGLAGGTDTQYF. CDR3 DNA sequence: TGTGCCAGCAGCTTATCGGGACTAGCGGGGGGAACAGATACGCAGTATTTT. The rearrangement uses TRBV7-9 and TRBJ2-3; 15 bases are shared with TRBD2. CDR1 and CDR2 from the germline V gene are SEHNR and FQNEAQ (reference sequence). Trimming cost V 2 bases and J 3 bases; bases outside gene matches: 3. This CDR3 is 17 amino acids long.

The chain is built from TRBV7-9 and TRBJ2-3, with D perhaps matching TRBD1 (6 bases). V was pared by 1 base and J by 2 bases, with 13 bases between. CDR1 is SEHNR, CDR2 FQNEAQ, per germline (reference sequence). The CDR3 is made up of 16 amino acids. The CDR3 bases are TGTGCCAGCAGCTTAGGGGGGCTCCTCAACACAGATACGCAGTATTTT. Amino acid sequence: CASSLGGLLNTDTQYF.

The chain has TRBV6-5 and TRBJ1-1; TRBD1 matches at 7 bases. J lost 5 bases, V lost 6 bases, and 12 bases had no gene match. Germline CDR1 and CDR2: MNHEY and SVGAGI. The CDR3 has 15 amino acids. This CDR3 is CASRRTRGLSTEAFF. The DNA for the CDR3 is TGTGCCAGCAGGCGGACTAGGGGGCTGTCGACTGAAGCTTTCTTT.

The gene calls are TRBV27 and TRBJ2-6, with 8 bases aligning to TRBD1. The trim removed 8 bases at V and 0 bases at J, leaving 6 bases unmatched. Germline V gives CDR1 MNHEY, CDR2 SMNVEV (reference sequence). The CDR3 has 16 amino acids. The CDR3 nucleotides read TGTGCCAGCTCAGGGGGCGTCCTCTCTGGGGCCAACGTCCTGACTTTC. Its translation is CASSGGVLSGANVLTF.

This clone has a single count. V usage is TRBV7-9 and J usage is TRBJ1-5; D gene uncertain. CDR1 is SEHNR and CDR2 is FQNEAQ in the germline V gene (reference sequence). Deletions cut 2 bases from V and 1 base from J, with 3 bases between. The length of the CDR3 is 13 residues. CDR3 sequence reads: CASSLSSNQPQHF. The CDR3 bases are TGTGCCAGCAGCTTATCGAGCAATCAGCCCCAGCATTTT.

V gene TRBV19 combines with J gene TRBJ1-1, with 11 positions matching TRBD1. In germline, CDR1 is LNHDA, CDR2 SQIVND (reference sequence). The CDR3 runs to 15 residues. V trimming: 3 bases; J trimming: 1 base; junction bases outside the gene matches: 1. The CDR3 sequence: CASSMDRGPNTEAFF. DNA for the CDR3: TGTGCCAGTAGTATGGACAGGGGGCCGAACACTGAAGCTTTCTTT.

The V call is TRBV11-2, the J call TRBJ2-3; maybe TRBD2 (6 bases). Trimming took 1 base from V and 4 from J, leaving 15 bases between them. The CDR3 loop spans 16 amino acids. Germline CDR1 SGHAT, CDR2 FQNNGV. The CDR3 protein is CASSLGYSGLADTQYF. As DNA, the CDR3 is TGTGCCAGCAGCTTAGGTTACAGCGGGCTTGCAGATACGCAGTATTTT.

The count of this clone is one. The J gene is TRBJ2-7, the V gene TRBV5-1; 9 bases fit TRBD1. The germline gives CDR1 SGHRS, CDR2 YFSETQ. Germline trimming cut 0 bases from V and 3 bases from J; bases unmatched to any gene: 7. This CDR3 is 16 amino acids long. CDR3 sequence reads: CASSLGGTGSRYEQYF. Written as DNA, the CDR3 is TGCGCCAGCAGCTTGGGGGGGACAGGGAGCCGCTACGAGCAGTACTTC.